The 23 T cell receptor beta chains reported below all come from one sample, sequenced in a study of cytomegalovirus exposure and HLA in healthy donors. The study ran its PCR with 60 Vbeta and 13 Jbeta primers. Using immunoSEQ multiplex PCR, the repertoire was profiled, and TCRdb retains in-frame clones only, with some absent. This sample has more than 90,000 clones, with roughly 67% found just once. The sample was PBMCs. These receptors were obtained from a boy younger than 18 in good health and CMV-seropositive.

The chain uses TRBV5-1 and TRBJ2-5; 7 bases map to TRBD2. V gave up 4 bases and J gave up 4 bases; unmatched junction bases: 7. In germline, CDR1 is SGHRS, CDR2 YFSETQ. CDR3 length equals 14 residues. For the CDR3, the DNA is TGCGCCAGCAGCCCGGGCGGGGGAGGAGAGACCCAGTACTTC. This gives the protein CASSPGGGGETQYF.

V is TRBV27 and J is TRBJ1-4; D not resolved. The CDR3 is made up of 14 amino acids. Germline values: CDR1 MNHEY, CDR2 SMNVEV (reference sequence). V was shortened by 2 bases and J by 2 bases, with 6 bases between the two germline ends. The CDR3 region is CASSLRGTNEKLFF. The CDR3 DNA reads as TGTGCCAGCAGTTTAAGAGGGACTAATGAAAAACTGTTTTTT.

The V gene is TRBV29-1, the J gene TRBJ2-3; weak D call: TRBD2 (5 bases). The CDR3 totals 13 residues. Trimming left V 4 bases short and J 6 bases short, with 14 bases between. The germline V gene encodes CDR1 SQVTM and CDR2 ANQGSEA. The chain's CDR3 is CSVVRGTADTQYF. CDR3 coding DNA: TGCAGCGTTGTCCGGGGAACGGCGGATACGCAGTATTTT.

V usage is TRBV30 and J usage is TRBJ1-2; D perhaps matches TRBD1 (5 bases). The CDR3 length is 16 residues. V lost 4 bases, J lost 5 bases, and 23 bases lay in between. Germline V gives CDR1 GTSNPN, CDR2 SVGIG (reference sequence). The CDR3, as DNA: TGTGCCTGGAAGGATGACTCTGGCGTGGGGCTGTATGGCTACACCTTC. This sequence encodes CAWKDDSGVGLYGYTF.

The chain recombines TRBV5-1 with TRBJ1-2; the match to TRBD1 covers 8 bases. CDR3 size: 14 residues. Germline-derived CDR1 and CDR2 are SGHRS and YFSETQ. The V gene end was trimmed by 7 bases and the J gene end by 2 bases; junction bases not matched to a gene: 7. The CDR3 DNA reads TGCGCCAGCGCGCTCAGGACAGGGAACTATGGCTACACCTTC. Amino acid sequence: CASALRTGNYGYTF.

The chain combines TRBV19 with TRBJ2-2, with 10 nucleotides matching TRBD2. Germline CDR1 is LNHDA and CDR2 is SQIVND (reference sequence). The CDR3 sequence is 15 residues long. Unmatched junction bases numbered 2, after V lost 4 bases and J lost 3 bases. CDR3 protein: CASSKAGGYTGELFF. DNA of the CDR3: TGTGCCAGTAGTAAAGCGGGGGGGTACACCGGGGAGCTGTTTTTT.

This clone was picked up a small number of times. V and J are TRBV5-1 and TRBJ2-3, with 10 positions matching TRBD2. V lost 4 bases to trimming and J lost 2 bases; unmatched junction nucleotides: 10. The germline V gene encodes CDR1 SGHRS and CDR2 YFSETQ. The CDR3 extends over 17 amino acids. In nucleotides, the CDR3 is TGCGCCAGCAGCCTCGATTTAGCGGGGGGATACACAGATACGCAGTATTTT. Its translation is CASSLDLAGGYTDTQYF.

This chain joins TRBV5-1 and TRBJ2-3; TRBD1 matches 8 bases. Germline lookup yields CDR1 SGHRS and CDR2 YFSETQ. This CDR3 is 16 amino acids long. V lost 4 bases to trimming and J lost 0 bases; unmatched junction nucleotides: 7. CDR3 coding DNA: TGCGCCAGCAGCGTAGGACAGGGACCTAGCACAGATACGCAGTATTTT. This gives the protein CASSVGQGPSTDTQYF.

The chain carries TRBV25-1 and TRBJ2-3; D is unclear. This CDR3 comprises 14 residues. Germline-derived CDR1 and CDR2 are MGHDK and SYGVNS. Trimming took 2 bases from V and 2 from J, leaving 8 bases between them. The CDR3 nucleotides read TGTGCCAGCAGTGAAACGGAGAACACAGATACGCAGTATTTT. Its translation: CASSETENTDTQYF.

The chain couples TRBV29-1 to TRBJ1-1; perhaps TRBD1 as D (6 bases). The germline V and J ends were trimmed by 6 bases and 0 bases, with 11 bases remaining between them. Germline V gene data show CDR1 as SQVTM and CDR2 as ANQGSEA. The CDR3 totals 13 residues. CDR3 nucleotides: TGCAGCGTCAACAGGGACATGAACACTGAAGCTTTCTTT. Residues: CSVNRDMNTEAFF.

The V and J genes are TRBV7-9 and TRBJ2-5; D gene uncertain. From germline, CDR1 is SEHNR and CDR2 FQNEAQ (reference sequence). CDR3 length: 13 residues. V lost 2 bases, J lost 0 bases, and 4 bases lay in between. In DNA, the CDR3 is TGTGCCAGCAGCTTAAGCGACCAAGAGACCCAGTACTTC. It specifies CASSLSDQETQYF.

A few counts support this clone. The chain carries TRBV6-1 and TRBJ2-3; 8 bases match TRBD2. Trimming at V came to 1 base and at J to 1 base, leaving 4 bases not matched to a gene. The germline CDR1 and CDR2 sequences are MNHNS and SASEGT. The CDR3 is 16 residues long. Written as DNA, the CDR3 is TGTGCCAGCAGTGAAGAGGACGGGAGGGGCACAGATACGCAGTATTTT. Translating gives CASSEEDGRGTDTQYF.

This clone turned up a few times. The V gene is TRBV5-1, the J gene TRBJ2-7; the D gene is possibly TRBD1 (6 bases). Germline lookup yields CDR1 SGHRS and CDR2 YFSETQ. V was pared by 4 bases and J by 5 bases, with 16 bases between. The CDR3 has 14 amino acids. As DNA, the CDR3 is TGCGCCAGCAGCCTCCGGGACACGGGGCACGAGCAGTACTTC. This encodes CASSLRDTGHEQYF. Supplemented by reference TRBV5-1 and TRBJ2-7, the full variable domain reads KAGVTQTPRYLIKTRGQQVTLSCSPISGHRSVSWYQQTPGQGLQFLFEYFSETQRNKGNFPGRFSGRQFSNSRSEMNVSTLELGDSALYLCASSLRDTGHEQYFGPGTRLTVT.

The CDR3 loop reads CASSPGQYTDTQYF. DNA of the CDR3: TGTGCCAGCAGTCCGGGACAGTACACAGATACGCAGTATTTT. V gene TRBV27 combines with J gene TRBJ2-3, with 7 bases matching TRBD1. The length of the CDR3 is 14 residues. V lost 5 bases and J lost 2; bases outside the gene matches: 4. Per the germline V gene, CDR1 is MNHEY and CDR2 is SMNVEV (reference sequence).

This clone was seen once. This chain joins TRBV7-2 and TRBJ2-3, with 8 bases matching TRBD2. The junction had 11 bases not matched to a gene; V was cut back by 1 base and J by 5 bases. Germline V gives CDR1 SGHTA, CDR2 FQGNSA. CDR3 size: 17 residues. The CDR3 DNA is TGTGCCAGCAGCTTAGGGCTAGCGGGCCTCTCAGGAGATACGCAGTATTTT. Translation gives CASSLGLAGLSGDTQYF.

To note about this clone: The junction departs from germline at one end; a sequencing error may be responsible. Here the CDR3 DNA reads TGCGTCAGCAGCTTGGAAGCGGGGATCAATGAGCAGTTCTTC. It encodes CVSSLEAGINEQFF. The chain combines TRBV5-1 with TRBJ2-1; 7 nucleotides match TRBD2. The germline gives CDR1 SGHRS, CDR2 YFSETQ. This CDR3 has 14 residues.

The rearrangement uses TRBV6-5 and TRBJ2-7; 16 nucleotides match TRBD2. The CDR3 covers 16 residues. The V and J ends lost 4 bases and 2 bases, in that order; junction bases with no gene match: 2. Per the germline V gene, CDR1 is MNHEY and CDR2 is SVGAGI. The CDR3 sequence is CASSFGTSGGAYEQYF. The CDR3 DNA is TGTGCCAGCAGTTTCGGGACTAGCGGGGGGGCCTACGAGCAGTACTTC.

This clone has only a few counts. V usage is TRBV30 and J usage is TRBJ1-4, with D unresolved. CDR3 length: 13 residues. From germline, CDR1 is GTSNPN and CDR2 SVGIG (reference sequence). The V and J ends lost 3 bases and 8 bases respectively, with 13 bases between them. The CDR3 region is CAWSRKGEEKLFF. CDR3 bases: TGTGCCTGGAGCAGGAAGGGAGAGGAAAAACTGTTTTTT.

This clone was counted only a few times. The chain uses TRBV4-1 and TRBJ1-1; D unclear. The V end lost 0 bases, the J end lost 2 bases, and 4 bases lay between the germline ends. Germline V lookup: CDR1 MGHRA, CDR2 YSYEKL. The CDR3 consists of 13 residues. The CDR3 spells CASSQDLNTEAFF. The CDR3 DNA reads as TGCGCCAGCAGCCAAGACCTCAACACTGAAGCTTTCTTT.

V is TRBV5-4 and J is TRBJ2-3; D not certain. Trimming cost V 1 base and J 0 bases, with 9 bases left between them. Germline CDR1 SGHNT, CDR2 YYREEE (reference sequence). The CDR3 is made up of 15 amino acids. CDR3 protein: CASSLRVGSTDTQYF. The CDR3 bases are TGTGCCAGCAGCTTGCGGGTCGGCAGCACAGATACGCAGTATTTT.

Concerning this clone itself: Distinct nucleotide sequences in the sample also encode this CDR3. The chain uses TRBV6-1 and TRBJ2-1; D unresolved. The CDR3 is made up of 14 amino acids. CDR1 is MNHNS, CDR2 SASEGT, per germline. Trimming took off 4 bases at V and 1 base at J, with 8 bases between the two ends. The CDR3 DNA reads TGTGCCAGCAGTGCCCGAGGTTCCTACAATGAGCAGTTCTTC. Protein: CASSARGSYNEQFF.

The genes are TRBV7-2 and TRBJ2-2, with D perhaps matching TRBD1 (5 bases). Trimming removed 3 bases at V and 8 bases at J, with 7 bases between. The CDR3 contains 12 residues. Germline loops: CDR1 SGHTA, CDR2 FQGNSA. In DNA, the CDR3 is TGTGCCAGCAGCTTCAGGGCTGGGGAGCTGTTTTTT. Translating it yields CASSFRAGELFF. Using reference TRBV7-2 and TRBJ2-2 for the parts outside the CDR3, the full variable domain is GAGVSQSPSNKVTEKGKDVELRCDPISGHTALYWYRQSLGQGLEFLIYFQGNSAPDKSGLPSDRFSAERTGGSVSTLTIQRTQQEDSAVYLCASSFRAGELFFGEGSRLTVL.

V usage is TRBV11-1 and J usage is TRBJ2-7; tentative D call: TRBD2 (6 bases). The CDR3 has 15 residues. With 5 bases removed from V and 3 bases from J, the gap between germline ends came to 17 bases. CDR1 SGHAT and CDR2 FQDESV come from the germline V gene (reference sequence). CDR3 protein: CASSPEWRDLYEQYF. In DNA, the CDR3 is TGTGCCAGCAGCCCTGAATGGCGGGACCTCTACGAGCAGTACTTC.